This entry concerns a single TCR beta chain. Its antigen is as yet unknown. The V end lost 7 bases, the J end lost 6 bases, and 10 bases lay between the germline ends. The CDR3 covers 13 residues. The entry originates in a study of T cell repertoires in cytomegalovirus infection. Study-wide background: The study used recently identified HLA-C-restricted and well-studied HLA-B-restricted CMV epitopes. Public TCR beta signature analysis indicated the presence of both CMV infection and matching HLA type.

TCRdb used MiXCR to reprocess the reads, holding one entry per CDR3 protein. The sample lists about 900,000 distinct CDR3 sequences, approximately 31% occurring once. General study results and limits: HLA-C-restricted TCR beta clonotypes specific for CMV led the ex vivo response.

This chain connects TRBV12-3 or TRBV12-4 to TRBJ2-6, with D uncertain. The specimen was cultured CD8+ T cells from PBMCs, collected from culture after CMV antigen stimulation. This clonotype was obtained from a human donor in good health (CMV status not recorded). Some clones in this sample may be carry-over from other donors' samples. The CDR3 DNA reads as TGTGCCAGCACCTTCCGCATGGCCAACGTCCTGACTTTC. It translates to CASTFRMANVLTF.